A single sample gave rise to the 27 T cell receptor beta chains below, sequenced in a study of blood T cell repertoires in COVID-19. Here immunoSEQ multiplex PCR was the method, and the copy in TCRdb shows in-frame clones only, minus some. The sample gives about 180,000 clones, 70% to 90% of which show up once; about a tenth is in the top ten. Sequencing input: peripheral blood. The receptors shown here come from a human donor with active or convalescent COVID-19. The donor label of this sample is uncertain.

The gene calls are TRBV5-4 and TRBJ2-3; TRBD2 agrees at 10 bases. The CDR3 is 16 residues long. The V gene's germline CDR1 is SGHNT and CDR2 YYREEE (reference sequence). V gave up 4 bases and J gave up 0 bases; unmatched junction bases: 5. The CDR3 sequence is CASSAGLAASTDTQYF. CDR3 bases: TGTGCCAGCAGCGCCGGACTAGCGGCTAGCACAGATACGCAGTATTTT.

V and J are TRBV11-2 and TRBJ2-3; TRBD2 matches at 9 bases. CDR3 length: 15 residues. The V gene end was trimmed by 2 bases and the J gene end by 4 bases; junction bases not matched to a gene: 4. Germline V gene data show CDR1 as SGHAT and CDR2 as FQNNGV. CDR3 bases: TGTGCCAGCAGCTTAAGGCGGGGGGGCGCAGATACGCAGTATTTT. Translated, it gives CASSLRRGGADTQYF.

In its sample, this clone was seen once. The chain has TRBV19 and TRBJ1-3; possible D gene TRBD1, 5 bases. Trimming pared 8 bases from V and 2 bases from J, leaving 16 bases between. Germline values: CDR1 LNHDA, CDR2 SQIVND (reference sequence). The CDR3 has 15 residues. CDR3 amino acids: CASRWAGNAGNTIYF. The CDR3 DNA follows: TGTGCCAGTCGCTGGGCAGGGAACGCTGGAAACACCATATATTTT.

The rearrangement links TRBV20-1 to TRBJ2-4; tentative D call: TRBD2 (6 bases). V lost 6 bases to trimming and J lost 8 bases, with 11 bases between them. The CDR3 length is 11 residues. Germline CDR1 and CDR2: DFQATT and SNEGSKA (reference sequence). CDR3 residues: CSARREDIQYF. CDR3 bases: TGCAGTGCGCGCAGGGAGGACATTCAGTACTTC.

The J gene is TRBJ2-1, the V gene TRBV6-5, with D perhaps TRBD1 (5 bases). The germline CDR1 and CDR2 sequences are MNHEY and SVGAGI. CDR3 length: 12 residues. Deletions cut 0 bases from V and 9 bases from J, with 6 bases between. The CDR3 DNA reads TGTGCCAGCAGTTACTCGGGGCTTGAGCAGTTCTTC. Translated, it gives CASSYSGLEQFF.

This clone occurred a few times. CDR3 sequence reads: CASSPREGEKLFF. The CDR3 DNA follows: TGTGCCAGCAGTCCCAGGGAGGGTGAAAAACTGTTTTTT. This chain links TRBV27 with TRBJ1-4; D perhaps matches TRBD1 (5 bases). There are 13 residues in the CDR3. CDR1 is MNHEY and CDR2 is SMNVEV in the germline V gene (reference sequence). The ends were cut back, 5 bases at V and 7 bases at J, with 11 bases in the middle.

The gene calls are TRBV19 and TRBJ2-1; 8 bases are shared with TRBD2. The CDR3 loop spans 14 amino acids. Trimming took 7 bases from V and 7 from J; bases not matched to a gene: 9. Germline lookup yields CDR1 LNHDA and CDR2 SQIVND (reference sequence). CDR3: CASKERERWNEQFF. For the CDR3, the DNA is TGTGCCAGTAAGGAGCGGGAGCGGTGGAATGAGCAGTTCTTC.

The chain is built from TRBV10-3 and TRBJ1-1, with TRBD1 matching 7 bases. CDR3 length: 12 residues. V gave up 3 bases and J gave up 5 bases; unmatched junction bases: 0. The germline CDR1 and CDR2 sequences are ENHRY and SYGVKD. CDR3 amino acids: CAISDRGTEAFF. DNA for the CDR3: TGTGCCATCAGTGACAGGGGGACTGAAGCTTTCTTT.

The chain has TRBV10-3 and TRBJ1-3, with no clear D. The germline V and J ends were trimmed by 6 bases and 0 bases, with 12 bases remaining between them. Germline V CDR1 and CDR2: ENHRY, SYGVKD. This CDR3 spans 15 amino acids. The CDR3 DNA reads as TGTGCCATCAGCGGGGAGTCCCACTCTGGAAACACCATATATTTT. Amino acid sequence: CAISGESHSGNTIYF.

The CDR3 protein is CASSLGSGGEKLETQYF. CDR3 DNA sequence: TGCGCCAGCAGCTTGGGGTCCGGCGGGGAGAAACTAGAGACCCAGTACTTC. V usage is TRBV5-1 and J usage is TRBJ2-5, with a weak D call TRBD2 (6 bases). The germline V gene has CDR1 SGHRS and CDR2 YFSETQ. V lost 0 bases and J 4 bases, leaving 19 bases between the germline ends. The CDR3 covers 17 residues.

This clone was observed a few times. The chain is built from TRBV10-3 and TRBJ1-3, with 8 bases lining up with TRBD1. This CDR3 contains 14 residues. Unmatched junction bases numbered 2, after V lost 0 bases and J lost 7 bases. Per the germline V gene, CDR1 is ENHRY and CDR2 is SYGVKD. In DNA, the CDR3 is TGTGCCATCAGTGAGTCTGGGACAGGCAACACCATATATTTT. Its translation: CAISESGTGNTIYF.

The V call is TRBV20-1, the J call TRBJ1-3; D remains unclear. The CDR3 has 14 residues. Trimming cost V 3 bases and J 7 bases, with 16 bases left between them. Germline V gene sequence: CDR1 DFQATT, CDR2 SNEGSKA (reference sequence). The CDR3 protein is CSASGGSGWNTIYF. The CDR3 DNA follows: TGCAGTGCTAGTGGTGGGTCAGGATGGAACACCATATATTTT.

Only one count was recorded for this clone. This chain uses TRBV6-2 or TRBV6-3 with TRBJ2-5, with a possible D match to TRBD1 (5 bases). The V and J ends lost 3 bases and 10 bases respectively, with 21 bases between them. Germline V CDR1 and CDR2: MNHEY, SVGEGT. The CDR3 is 15 amino acids. The CDR3 sequence is CASSYSRGSLDSQYF. The CDR3 bases are TGTGCCAGCAGTTATAGTCGAGGCAGCCTAGACAGCCAGTACTTC.

The chain uses TRBV2 and TRBJ2-1; D uncertain. Germline V CDR1 and CDR2: SNHLY, FYNNEI. V was pared by 5 bases and J by 2 bases, with 10 bases between. There are 14 residues in the CDR3. The CDR3 sequence: CASSPREAYNEQFF. CDR3 DNA sequence: TGTGCCAGCAGTCCACGCGAGGCCTACAATGAGCAGTTCTTC.

The V gene is TRBV29-1, the J gene TRBJ2-7; possible D gene TRBD1, 5 bases. CDR1 is SQVTM, CDR2 ANQGSEA, per germline. V was pared by 7 bases and J by 2 bases, with 15 bases between. This CDR3 has 13 amino acids. The CDR3 spells CSAGGHPAYEQYF. The CDR3 DNA sequence: TGCAGCGCCGGCGGACACCCAGCCTACGAGCAGTACTTC.

This chain joins TRBV4-2 and TRBJ2-5; a possible D gene is TRBD2 (7 bases). The CDR3 loop spans 17 amino acids. V was cut by 0 bases and J by 5 bases, with 19 bases left in between. CDR1 LGHNA and CDR2 YNFKEQ come from the germline V gene. The CDR3 loop reads CASSQDGLRGGEETQYF. CDR3 nucleotides: TGTGCCAGCAGCCAAGACGGGCTGAGGGGGGGGGAGGAGACCCAGTACTTC.

This chain links TRBV19 with TRBJ2-1, with TRBD2 matching 7 bases. Germline assignment: CDR1 LNHDA and CDR2 SQIVND (reference sequence). CDR3 size: 15 residues. J lost 4 bases, V lost 3 bases, and 6 bases had no gene match. Written as DNA, the CDR3 is TGTGCCAGTAGTATCCTCGCTAGCGGATACAATGAGCAGTTCTTC. It specifies CASSILASGYNEQFF.

The chain combines TRBV7-2 with TRBJ2-7; a possible D gene is TRBD2 (6 bases). The germline V gene encodes CDR1 SGHTA and CDR2 FQGNSA. The CDR3 runs 17 residues. The V end lost 3 bases, the J end lost 2 bases, and 20 bases lay between the germline ends. This CDR3 is CASSFRELVAKPYEQYF. The CDR3 nucleotides read TGTGCCAGCAGCTTCCGGGAGTTGGTCGCCAAGCCCTACGAGCAGTACTTC.

The chain combines TRBV3-1 (or the pseudogene TRBV3-2) with TRBJ2-7, with D uncertain. Per germline, CDR1 LGHDT and CDR2 YNNKEL (reference sequence). V dropped 4 bases and J dropped 2 bases, with 3 bases sitting between them. This CDR3 region has 11 residues. CDR3 sequence: CASSRAYEQYF. The DNA for the CDR3 is TGTGCCAGCAGCCGAGCCTACGAGCAGTACTTC.

This chain joins TRBV3-1 (or the pseudogene TRBV3-2) and TRBJ1-2, with D unresolved. The CDR3 extends over 14 amino acids. The germline V gene encodes CDR1 LGHDT and CDR2 YNNKEL (reference sequence). V lost 0 bases, J lost 8 bases, and 13 bases lay in between. This CDR3 is CASSQDLSARGYTF. CDR3 DNA sequence: TGTGCCAGCAGCCAAGATCTTAGCGCCCGGGGCTACACCTTC.

The CDR3 DNA follows: TGTGCCAGCAGCAAATTGGCCAGCGGGACTAGCGGGAGGGACACCGGGGAGCTGTTTTTT. Translated: CASSKLASGTSGRDTGELFF. The rearrangement links TRBV21-1 to TRBJ2-2; the DNA was not used to check the table's D call, TRBD2. TRBV21-1 is marked as a pseudogene. This CDR3 region has 20 residues.

The chain combines TRBV7-9 with TRBJ1-2, with TRBD1 as a possible D gene (6 bases). This CDR3 region has 16 residues. V lost 4 bases and J 3 bases, leaving 18 bases between the germline ends. Germline assignment: CDR1 SEHNR and CDR2 FQNEAQ (reference sequence). Here the CDR3 reads CASSSAGQMFDYGYTF. CDR3 DNA: TGTGCCAGCAGCTCCGCAGGACAGATGTTTGACTATGGCTACACCTTC.

A single count supports this clone. V gene TRBV5-1 combines with J gene TRBJ2-3; a weak D match, TRBD2 (7 bases). The CDR3 sequence is 19 residues long. Trimming took off 0 bases at V and 0 bases at J, with 20 bases between the two ends. Per the germline V gene, CDR1 is SGHRS and CDR2 is YFSETQ. The CDR3 is CASSLEGGASASSTDTQYF. The DNA for the CDR3 is TGCGCCAGCAGCTTGGAAGGGGGGGCTAGCGCCTCTAGCACAGATACGCAGTATTTT.

In this sample, this clone turned up a few times. The chain uses TRBV7-9 and TRBJ2-7; D is perhaps TRBD1 (5 bases). Germline CDR1 reads SEHNR; CDR2 reads FQNEAQ (reference sequence). The ends were cut back, 4 bases at V and 1 base at J, with 8 bases in the middle. This CDR3 contains 13 residues. Here the CDR3 reads CASSSTASYEQYF. The CDR3, as DNA: TGTGCCAGCAGCTCGACAGCTTCCTACGAGCAGTACTTC.

This rearrangement joins TRBV4-3 to TRBJ1-1; D not certain. The CDR3 consists of 15 residues. The germline V and J ends were trimmed by 0 bases and 0 bases, with 8 bases remaining between them. The germline V gene has CDR1 LGHNA and CDR2 YSLEER. The CDR3 DNA sequence: TGCGCCAGCAGCCAAGACAGTTACATGAACACTGAAGCTTTCTTT. Translated: CASSQDSYMNTEAFF.

This chain links TRBV3-1 (or the pseudogene TRBV3-2) with TRBJ1-2, with 8 bases lining up with TRBD1. The CDR3 consists of 15 residues. With 0 bases clipped from V and 6 bases from J, the junction kept 6 bases outside the gene matches. Germline V lookup: CDR1 LGHDT, CDR2 YNNKEL (reference sequence). DNA for the CDR3: TGTGCCAGCAGCCAAGATTCTCAGGGGGCCGATGGCTACACCTTC. Protein: CASSQDSQGADGYTF.

The chain combines TRBV19 with TRBJ1-5; no reliable D call. Trimming stripped 6 bases from V and 0 bases from J, with 9 bases between. This CDR3 has 14 residues. Germline V gene data show CDR1 as LNHDA and CDR2 as SQIVND (reference sequence). The CDR3 sequence is CASRRETSNQPQHF. The CDR3 region has the DNA TGTGCCAGTAGGCGGGAAACTAGCAATCAGCCCCAGCATTTT.